This T cell receptor (beta chain) came from a study of blood T cells in healthy people across ages. It was with a sample-barcoded 5' primer and a J-beta primer mix that a second PCR of roughly 7 to 12 cycles was run. Every single cDNA molecule received a tag from a template-switch adaptor with 12 random nucleotides. TCRdb re-derived calls from the 5' RACE reads in MiXCR, one entry per CDR3 protein. The sample includes 780,000 or so distinct CDR3 sequences, about 61% of them seen just once. CDR1 SGHTA and CDR2 FQGTGA come from the germline V gene. The CDR3 covers 14 residues. Deletions cut 1 base from V and 6 bases from J, with 11 bases between. The table lists this clonotype with a few counts.

The chain recombines TRBV7-3 with TRBJ2-3; D is undetermined. Sequencing input: blood. The sequence was obtained from a middle-aged man in good health. CDR3 in amino acids: CASSLMARVDTQYF. In nucleotides, the CDR3 is TGTGCCAGCAGCTTAATGGCCCGGGTCGATACGCAGTATTTT.